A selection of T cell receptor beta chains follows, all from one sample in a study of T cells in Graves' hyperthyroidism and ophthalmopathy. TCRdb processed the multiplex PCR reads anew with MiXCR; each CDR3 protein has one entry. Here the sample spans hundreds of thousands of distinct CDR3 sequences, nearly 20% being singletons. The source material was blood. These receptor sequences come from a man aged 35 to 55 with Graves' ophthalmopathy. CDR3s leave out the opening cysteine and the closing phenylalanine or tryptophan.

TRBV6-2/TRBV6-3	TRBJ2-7	ASRRLAGGPEEQY
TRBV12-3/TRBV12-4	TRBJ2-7	ASSLAEGAYEQY
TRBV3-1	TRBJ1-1	ASSQGASGGNTEAF
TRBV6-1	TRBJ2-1	ASRDRGENEQF
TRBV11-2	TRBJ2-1	ASSSKGGFLSGPSYNEQF
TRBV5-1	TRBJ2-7	ASSPVARYEQY
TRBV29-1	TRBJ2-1	SVEGQGTYNEQF
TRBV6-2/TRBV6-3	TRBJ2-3	ASSRQGTDTQY
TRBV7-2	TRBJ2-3	ASISGGGRADTQY
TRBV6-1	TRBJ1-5	ASSPYSSRGGGNQPQH
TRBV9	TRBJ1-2	ASSLSYYGYT
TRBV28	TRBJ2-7	ASSELAGSYEQY
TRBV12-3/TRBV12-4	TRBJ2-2	ASSLLRAAGLF
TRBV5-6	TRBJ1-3	ASSELRGPSGNTIY
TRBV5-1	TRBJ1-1	ASSLKWGTEAF
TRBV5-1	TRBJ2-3	ASSLGLAGGQEDTQY
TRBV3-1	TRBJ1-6	ASSQDRNSPLH
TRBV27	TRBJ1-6	ASSSTGRGYNSPLH
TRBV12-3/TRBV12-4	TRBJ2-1	ASNRDYNEQF
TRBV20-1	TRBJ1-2	SARDLGGYGYT
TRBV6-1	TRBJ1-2	ASSQNRDLGYT
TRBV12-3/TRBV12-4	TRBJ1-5	ASSAQGAVQPQH
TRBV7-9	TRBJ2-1	ASSLVAGQGPLEQF
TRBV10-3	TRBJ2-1	AISVLTQGRAYNEQF
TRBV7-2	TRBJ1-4	ASSLVVGAGEKLF
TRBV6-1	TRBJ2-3	ASSQLANTDTQY
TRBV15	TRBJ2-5	ATSRSTTETQY
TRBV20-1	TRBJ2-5	SARAGEEETQY
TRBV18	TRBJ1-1	ASSPPGRNTEAF
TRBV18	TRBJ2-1	ASSPYRGSYNEQF
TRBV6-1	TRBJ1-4	ASKLYRLQNEKLF
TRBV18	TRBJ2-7	ASLISGQGTYEQY